The rows below give T cell receptor beta chains drawn from one sample of a study of vaccination and CD4 T cells after COVID-19. TCRdb reprocessed the PCR reads via MiXCR and lists one record per CDR3 protein. Here the sample spans approximately 8,100 distinct CDR3 sequences, around 50% being singletons. For these receptors, no antigen is known. The sequenced sample was CD4+ T cells from blood, cultured in vitro. The receptors originated from a human donor who had recovered from COVID-19. Each CDR3 is given with its conserved first and last residue. D genes are given only for firm matches. Not all rows give a size; the values are once, few, many and, for expanded clones, a class.

d_call	v_call	j_call	cdr3_length	clone_size	cdr3_aa	cdr3_nt
.	TRBV4-1	TRBJ1-2	13	.	CASSQRGAGGYTF	TGCGCCAGCAGCCAACGAGGGGCCGGGGGCTACACCTTC
.	TRBV2	TRBJ1-1	14	.	CASGGDGLNTEAFF	TGTGCCAGCGGGGGTGACGGACTGAACACTGAAGCTTTCTTT
.	TRBV5-6	TRBJ1-2	14	.	CASTSEVRNYGYTF	TGTGCCAGCACCTCAGAAGTCCGTAACTATGGCTACACCTTC
TRBD1	TRBV6-5	TRBJ2-1	14	.	CASSYLGQGDEQFF	TGTGCCAGCAGTTACCTGGGACAGGGTGATGAGCAGTTCTTC
.	TRBV14	TRBJ1-2	13	few	CASSLRTASGYTF	TGTGCCAGCAGCCTCCGAACGGCGTCTGGCTACACCTTC
.	TRBV7-3	TRBJ2-1	15	.	CASSLGDSSRGEQFF	TGTGCCAGCAGCTTGGGGGACTCCAGCAGGGGTGAGCAGTTCTTC
.	TRBV15	TRBJ1-5	18	.	CATSSPLEGAGFGGPQHF	TGTGCCACCAGCAGCCCCCTTGAAGGGGCAGGGTTCGGAGGGCCCCAGCATTTT
.	TRBV27	TRBJ1-1	18	.	CASSFRLLPGQRNTEAFF	TGTGCCAGCAGTTTTCGGCTGCTCCCGGGACAACGGAACACTGAAGCTTTCTTT
.	TRBV20-1	TRBJ2-7	15	.	CSARDLGRGSYEQYF	TGCAGTGCTAGAGATCTGGGCAGGGGCTCCTACGAGCAGTACTTC
.	TRBV7-2	TRBJ1-2	15	.	CASSITQGSLYGYTF	TGTGCCAGCAGCATAACCCAGGGGAGCCTTTATGGCTACACCTTC
.	TRBV4-2	TRBJ2-6	16	.	CASSQEGGSGANVLTF	TGTGCCAGCAGCCAAGAGGGGGGCTCTGGGGCCAACGTCCTGACTTTC
TRBD1	TRBV18	TRBJ2-7	14	.	CASSPRQGVDEQYF	TGTGCCAGCTCCCCAAGACAGGGGGTCGACGAGCAGTACTTC
.	TRBV6-1	TRBJ1-5	14	.	CASRTQQGNQPQHF	TGTGCCAGCAGGACCCAACAGGGCAATCAGCCCCAGCATTTT
.	TRBV10-3	TRBJ1-6	17	few	CAISENLGGRYNSPLHF	TGTGCCATCAGTGAGAATTTAGGGGGGCGGTATAATTCACCCCTCCACTTT
.	TRBV7-7	TRBJ1-5	16	.	CASSLEGHSLNQPQHF	TGTGCTAGCAGCTTAGAGGGACATTCTCTCAATCAGCCCCAGCATTTT
.	TRBV9	TRBJ2-2	16	medium-sized	CASSLRGTPATGELFF	TGTGCCAGCAGCCTTAGAGGGACTCCCGCCACCGGGGAGCTGTTTTTT
TRBD2	TRBV7-2	TRBJ2-3	17	few	CASSLAGTSEITDTQYF	TGTGCCAGCAGCTTGGCCGGGACTAGCGAGATTACAGATACGCAGTATTTT
.	TRBV20-1	TRBJ1-1	13	once	CSAGAGQNTEAFF	TGCAGTGCCGGCGCAGGACAGAACACTGAAGCTTTCTTT
.	TRBV4-1	TRBJ1-5	16	.	CASSLRAGAGDQPQHF	TGCGCCAGCAGCCTGAGGGCCGGGGCAGGGGATCAGCCCCAGCATTTT
.	TRBV11-2	TRBJ2-5	15	.	CASSRRGVGEETQYF	TGTGCCAGCAGCCGTCGCGGGGTAGGGGAAGAGACCCAGTACTTC
.	TRBV14	TRBJ1-1	18	.	CASSQRPFTTGDNTEAFF	TGTGCCAGCAGCCAGCGGCCATTTACCACAGGCGATAACACTGAAGCTTTCTTT
.	TRBV19	TRBJ1-5	16	.	CASRSRQGLYNQPQHF	TGTGCCAGTAGGAGTCGTCAAGGACTTTACAATCAGCCCCAGCATTTT
.	TRBV20-1	TRBJ1-1	13	.	CSARQDPNTEAFF	TGCAGTGCGAGACAGGACCCGAACACTGAAGCTTTCTTT
.	TRBV19	TRBJ1-2	12	.	CASSIESGGYTF	TGTGCCAGTAGTATAGAATCTGGGGGCTACACCTTC
.	TRBV18	TRBJ1-1	13	.	CASSPVGNTEAFF	TGTGCCAGCTCACCAGTTGGCAACACTGAAGCTTTCTTT
.	TRBV20-1	TRBJ1-2	15	few	CSARDLEGLRYGYTF	TGCAGTGCTAGAGATCTAGAGGGTCTACGCTATGGCTACACCTTC
.	TRBV6-2/TRBV6-3	TRBJ1-6	15	few	CASSLLPSTGRDLHF	TGTGCCAGCAGTTTACTCCCCTCGACAGGCCGGGACCTCCACTTT
.	TRBV15	TRBJ2-7	15	once	CATSRERWGSYEQYF	TGTGCCACCAGCAGAGAACGCTGGGGCTCCTACGAGCAGTACTTC
TRBD1	TRBV25-1	TRBJ1-2	14	few	CASSDYLDRGGYTF	TGTGCCAGCAGTGACTACCTGGACAGGGGTGGCTACACCTTC
.	TRBV30	TRBJ1-6	13	few	CAWSPTGNSPLHF	TGTGCCTGGAGTCCCACTGGGAATTCACCCCTCCACTTT
.	TRBV6-2/TRBV6-3	TRBJ2-7	13	.	CASRLRDNYEQYF	TGTGCCAGCAGACTCCGGGACAACTACGAGCAGTACTTC
TRBD1	TRBV20-1	TRBJ1-5	13	few	CSALTGINQPQHF	TGCAGTGCTCTGACAGGGATCAATCAGCCCCAGCATTTT
TRBD1	TRBV7-3	TRBJ2-7	16	few	CASSSILTGERDEQYF	TGTGCCAGCAGCTCAATTTTAACAGGGGAAAGGGACGAGCAGTACTTC
.	TRBV5-1	TRBJ1-1	16	.	CASSNRVGGVNTEAFF	TGCGCCAGCAGCAACAGGGTGGGCGGAGTGAACACTGAAGCTTTCTTT
TRBD1	TRBV7-8	TRBJ1-1	15	few	CASSLPRDRVTEAFF	TGTGCCAGCAGCTTGCCTCGGGACAGGGTTACTGAAGCTTTCTTT
.	TRBV11-3	TRBJ2-7	13	once	CASSLGAGTLQYF	TGTGCCAGCAGCCTAGGAGCCGGGACACTGCAGTACTTC
TRBD1	TRBV2	TRBJ1-5	14	.	CASSTDRGHQPQHF	TGTGCCAGCAGCACAGACAGGGGGCATCAGCCCCAGCATTTT
.	TRBV7-3	TRBJ2-7	16	.	CASSLNPGTPRNEQYF	TGTGCCAGCAGCTTGAACCCCGGGACACCCAGGAACGAGCAGTACTTC
.	TRBV19	TRBJ1-1	11	.	CASGGQTEAFF	TGTGCCAGTGGGGGTCAAACTGAAGCTTTCTTT
TRBD2	TRBV7-2	TRBJ2-5	14	few	CASSLSGRGETQYF	TGTGCCAGCAGCTTAAGCGGGAGGGGGGAGACCCAGTACTTC
.	TRBV6-1	TRBJ1-2	14	.	CASFRAQGAYGYTF	TGTGCCAGCTTCCGGGCCCAAGGCGCCTATGGCTACACCTTC
TRBD1	TRBV4-1	TRBJ2-1	16	.	CASSPPGQGNYNEQFF	TGCGCCAGCAGCCCACCGGGACAGGGGAACTACAATGAGCAGTTCTTC
.	TRBV27	TRBJ2-3	15	few	CASSLSKGSADTQYF	TGTGCCAGCAGTTTATCGAAAGGGAGCGCAGATACGCAGTATTTT
.	TRBV21-1	TRBJ1-5	16	.	CASSKTTANSNQPQHF	TGTGCCAGCAGCAAAACGACAGCTAATAGCAATCAGCCCCAGCATTTT
.	TRBV5-1	TRBJ2-5	15	.	CASRDAGGPSETQYF	TGCGCCAGCAGAGATGCCGGGGGGCCCTCCGAGACCCAGTACTTC
.	TRBV19	TRBJ2-3	16	.	CASSIPGGGRTDTQYF	TGTGCCAGTAGTATCCCAGGAGGGGGTCGCACAGATACGCAGTATTTT
.	TRBV7-2	TRBJ1-2	14	once	CASSPTASEYGYTF	TGTGCCAGCAGCCCCACTGCGTCCGAGTATGGCTACACCTTC
.	TRBV7-8	TRBJ1-5	14	few	CASSLAGSDQPQHF	TGTGCCAGCAGCTTAGCAGGGAGTGATCAGCCCCAGCATTTT
.	TRBV5-1	TRBJ2-5	15	.	CASRGGGASLETQYF	TGCGCCAGTAGGGGCGGCGGGGCATCGTTAGAGACCCAGTACTTC
.	TRBV7-2	TRBJ1-1	12	few	CASSLSNTEAFF	TGTGCCAGCAGCTTAAGTAACACTGAAGCTTTCTTT
.	TRBV7-2	TRBJ1-1	13	few	CASSFRGSTGSFF	TGTGCCAGCAGCTTTCGAGGGTCCACGGGTTCTTTCTTT
.	TRBV5-8	TRBJ2-4	16	.	CASSPGRGRGKNIQYF	TGTGCCAGCAGCCCGGGCCGGGGGCGAGGCAAAAACATTCAGTACTTC
.	TRBV20-1	TRBJ2-7	12	.	CSARDNSYEQYF	TGCAGTGCTAGAGACAACTCCTACGAGCAGTACTTC